A single T cell receptor (beta chain) is shown here with its context. Amplification used 60 Vbeta primers and 13 Jbeta primers. Data came from immunoSEQ multiplex PCR; TCRdb stores just in-frame clones and leaves some out. The sample lists about 100,000 clones, about 74% seen once, with 4% to 5.5% in the top ten. The germline CDR1 and CDR2 sequences are SGHVS and FQNEAQ. This CDR3 contains 14 residues. Trimming pared 3 bases from V and 4 bases from J, leaving 12 bases between. The entry originates in a study of cytomegalovirus exposure and HLA in healthy donors. Sequencing was performed on PBMCs. This sequence originates from a woman younger than 35 in good health and CMV-seropositive. V gene TRBV7-8 combines with J gene TRBJ1-1; possibly TRBD1 for D (6 bases). The CDR3 sequence is CASSFGQGFTEAFF. In DNA form, the CDR3 reads TGTGCCAGCAGCTTCGGCCAGGGGTTCACTGAAGCTTTCTTT.